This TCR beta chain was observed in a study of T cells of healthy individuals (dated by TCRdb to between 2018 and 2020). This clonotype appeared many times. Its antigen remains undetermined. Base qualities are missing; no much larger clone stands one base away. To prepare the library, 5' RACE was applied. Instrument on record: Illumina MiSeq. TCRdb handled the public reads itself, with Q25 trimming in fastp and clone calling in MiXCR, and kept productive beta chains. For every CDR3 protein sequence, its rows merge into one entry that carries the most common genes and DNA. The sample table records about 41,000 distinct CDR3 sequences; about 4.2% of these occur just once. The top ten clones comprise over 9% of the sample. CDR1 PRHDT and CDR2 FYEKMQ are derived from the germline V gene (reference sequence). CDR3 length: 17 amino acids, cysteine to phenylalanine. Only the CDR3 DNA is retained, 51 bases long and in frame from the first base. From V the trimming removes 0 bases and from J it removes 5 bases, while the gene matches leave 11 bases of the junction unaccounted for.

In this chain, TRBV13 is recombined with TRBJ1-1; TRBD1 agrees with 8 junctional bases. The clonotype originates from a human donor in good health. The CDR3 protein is CASSLGGQGALGTEAFF. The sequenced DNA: TGTGCCAGCAGCTTAGGTGGACAGGGAGCGCTGGGGACTGAAGCTTTCTTT.